These T cell receptor beta chains were read from a single sample in a study of shared clonotypes between healthy human individuals. TCRdb keeps only in-frame clones here, not all; method: immunoSEQ multiplex PCR. The sample has hundreds of thousands of clones; approximately 90% are singletons. The sequencing input was naive CD8+ T cells sorted from blood. All receptors come from a man younger than 40 in good health. Both conserved end residues are part of each CDR3. The order of the fields is J gene, V gene, clone size, D gene, CDR3 protein, CDR3 DNA. A D gene is named only where the DNA matches it firmly. The size field is filled for only some rows; it gives once, few, many or a size class.

J: TRBJ2-7
V: TRBV5-1
size: NA
D: NA
CDR3: CASSLRSEQYF
DNA: TGCGCCAGCAGCCTTCGCTCCGAGCAGTACTTC

J: TRBJ2-7
V: TRBV4-3
size: NA
D: NA
CDR3: CASSHKGRSYEQYF
DNA: TGCGCCAGCAGCCACAAAGGAAGATCCTACGAGCAGTACTTC

J: TRBJ2-1
V: TRBV27
size: once
D: NA
CDR3: CAIGTWYNEQFF
DNA: TGTGCCATCGGGACTTGGTACAATGAGCAGTTCTTC

J: TRBJ2-1
V: TRBV5-1
size: NA
D: TRBD2
CDR3: CASSHPLERESGNEQFF
DNA: TGCGCCAGCAGCCACCCTCTAGAGCGGGAGTCGGGCAATGAGCAGTTCTTC

J: TRBJ1-3
V: TRBV4-1
size: NA
D: NA
CDR3: CASSRLQGIGNTIYF
DNA: TGCGCCAGCAGCCGACTACAGGGTATTGGAAACACCATATATTTT

J: TRBJ2-3
V: TRBV4-1
size: NA
D: TRBD2
CDR3: CASSQGGSGSTDTQYF
DNA: TGCGCCAGCAGCCAAGGCGGTAGCGGGAGCACAGATACGCAGTATTTT

J: TRBJ1-2
V: TRBV19
size: NA
D: NA
CDR3: CASSNQGNYGYTF
DNA: TGTGCCAGTAGTAATCAGGGCAACTATGGCTACACCTTC

J: TRBJ2-1
V: TRBV7-2
size: NA
D: NA
CDR3: CASSLASLEQFF
DNA: TGTGCCAGCAGCTTAGCCAGTCTTGAGCAGTTCTTC

J: TRBJ2-1
V: TRBV9
size: NA
D: NA
CDR3: CASSLSRGTGWEQFF
DNA: TGTGCCAGCAGCTTAAGCCGGGGAACAGGGTGGGAGCAGTTCTTC

J: TRBJ2-3
V: TRBV6-6
size: NA
D: NA
CDR3: CATRADTQYF
DNA: TGTGCCACCCGGGCAGATACGCAGTATTTT

J: TRBJ2-3
V: TRBV27
size: NA
D: NA
CDR3: CASSLSWGRIGTDTQYF
DNA: TGTGCCAGCAGTTTATCATGGGGGCGCATAGGAACAGATACGCAGTATTTT

J: TRBJ2-1
V: TRBV14
size: NA
D: NA
CDR3: CASSPAFGWGVINEQFF
DNA: TGTGCCAGCAGCCCGGCGTTCGGGTGGGGGGTCATCAATGAGCAGTTCTTC

J: TRBJ2-3
V: TRBV29-1
size: NA
D: NA
CDR3: CSVTDENTDTQYF
DNA: TGCAGCGTCACCGACGAAAACACAGATACGCAGTATTTT

J: TRBJ2-7
V: TRBV4-1
size: NA
D: NA
CDR3: CASSHPDGSSYEQYF
DNA: TGCGCCAGCAGCCACCCCGACGGATCGAGCTACGAGCAGTACTTC

J: TRBJ2-3
V: TRBV29-1
size: NA
D: NA
CDR3: CSGKGQSGTDTQYF
DNA: TGCAGCGGTAAAGGACAGTCAGGCACAGATACGCAGTATTTT

J: TRBJ2-7
V: TRBV7-9
size: NA
D: NA
CDR3: CASSPLDRAYEQYF
DNA: TGTGCCAGCAGTCCCTTAGACAGAGCCTACGAGCAGTACTTC

J: TRBJ2-2
V: TRBV6-5
size: NA
D: TRBD2
CDR3: CASGRGSTGELFF
DNA: TGTGCCAGCGGGAGGGGATCCACCGGGGAGCTGTTTTTT

J: TRBJ2-7
V: TRBV28
size: NA
D: NA
CDR3: CASSQAPGALYEQYF
DNA: TGTGCCAGCAGTCAGGCCCCAGGGGCGTTATACGAGCAGTACTTC

J: TRBJ2-2
V: TRBV28
size: NA
D: NA
CDR3: CASSFYRNTGELFF
DNA: TGTGCCAGCAGTTTCTACAGAAACACCGGGGAGCTGTTTTTT

J: TRBJ2-1
V: TRBV28
size: NA
D: TRBD1
CDR3: CASSNGQGLHNEQFF
DNA: TGTGCCAGCAGCAACGGACAGGGACTCCACAATGAGCAGTTCTTC

J: TRBJ2-2
V: TRBV11-2
size: NA
D: NA
CDR3: CASSWTGELFF
DNA: TGTGCCAGCAGCTGGACCGGGGAGCTGTTTTTT

J: TRBJ2-7
V: TRBV7-8
size: NA
D: TRBD2
CDR3: CASSLPSSGDSYEQYF
DNA: TGTGCCAGCAGCTTACCCTCTAGCGGGGACTCCTACGAGCAGTACTTC

J: TRBJ2-5
V: TRBV5-1
size: once
D: NA
CDR3: CASSPISPRVEQETQYF
DNA: TGCGCCAGCAGCCCTATATCCCCCAGAGTCGAACAAGAGACCCAGTACTTC

J: TRBJ2-5
V: TRBV7-9
size: NA
D: NA
CDR3: CASSLEGQLETQYF
DNA: TGTGCCAGCAGCTTAGAAGGCCAGTTAGAGACCCAGTACTTC

J: TRBJ2-2
V: TRBV15
size: once
D: NA
CDR3: CATSRDWTPPELFF
DNA: TGTGCCACCAGCAGAGATTGGACCCCCCCGGAGCTGTTTTTT

J: TRBJ1-2
V: TRBV25-1
size: NA
D: NA
CDR3: CASSELGQGNGYTF
DNA: TGTGCCAGCAGTGAATTGGGGCAGGGAAATGGCTACACCTTC

J: TRBJ2-3
V: TRBV9
size: NA
D: TRBD1
CDR3: CASSLTGGTTDTQYF
DNA: TGTGCCAGCAGCCTTACAGGGGGCACCACAGATACGCAGTATTTT

J: TRBJ2-1
V: TRBV7-9
size: NA
D: TRBD2
CDR3: CASSFRTSGNNEQFF
DNA: TGTGCCAGCAGCTTCCGGACTAGCGGAAACAATGAGCAGTTCTTC

J: TRBJ2-7
V: TRBV21-1
size: few
D: NA
CDR3: CASSKILRTYEQYF
DNA: TGTGCCAGCAGCAAGATTCTCAGAACCTACGAGCAGTACTTC

J: TRBJ1-5
V: TRBV7-6
size: NA
D: TRBD1
CDR3: CASSLGAGGDQPQHF
DNA: TGTGCCAGCAGCTTAGGAGCAGGGGGAGATCAGCCCCAGCATTTT

J: TRBJ2-7
V: TRBV7-9
size: NA
D: NA
CDR3: CASSGGLDYEQYF
DNA: TGTGCCAGCAGCGGAGGACTGGACTACGAGCAGTACTTC

J: TRBJ2-3
V: TRBV6-4
size: NA
D: NA
CDR3: CASSERLVGTDTQYF
DNA: TGTGCCAGCAGCGAGCGACTAGTGGGCACAGATACGCAGTATTTT

J: TRBJ2-7
V: TRBV13
size: NA
D: NA
CDR3: CASSPSGSYEQYF
DNA: TGTGCCAGCAGCCCCTCGGGGTCCTACGAGCAGTACTTC

J: TRBJ2-5
V: TRBV7-9
size: NA
D: NA
CDR3: CASSSTLLETQYF
DNA: TGTGCCAGCAGCTCAACCCTTTTAGAGACCCAGTACTTC

J: TRBJ2-2
V: TRBV15
size: NA
D: NA
CDR3: CATSRSGRVTNTGELFF
DNA: TGTGCCACCAGCAGGTCGGGTAGGGTTACGAACACCGGGGAGCTGTTTTTT

J: TRBJ2-1
V: TRBV28
size: NA
D: TRBD2
CDR3: CASSLFSTSGGNLNYNEQFF
DNA: TGTGCCAGCAGTTTATTCTCGACTAGCGGGGGAAACTTGAACTACAATGAGCAGTTCTTC

J: TRBJ1-1
V: TRBV4-1
size: NA
D: NA
CDR3: CASSQEWSGTEAFF
DNA: TGCGCCAGCAGCCAAGAATGGTCGGGCACTGAAGCTTTCTTT

J: TRBJ2-7
V: TRBV9
size: NA
D: NA
CDR3: CASSVDPAVHYEQYF
DNA: TGTGCCAGCAGCGTAGACCCGGCGGTTCACTACGAGCAGTACTTC

J: TRBJ1-3
V: TRBV6-1
size: NA
D: NA
CDR3: CASSEDRYSGNTIYF
DNA: TGTGCCAGCAGTGAAGACAGATACTCTGGAAACACCATATATTTT

J: TRBJ2-1
V: TRBV7-2
size: NA
D: TRBD2
CDR3: CASQREDYNEQFF
DNA: TGTGCCAGCCAGCGGGAGGACTACAATGAGCAGTTCTTC

J: TRBJ2-7
V: TRBV10-2
size: NA
D: NA
CDR3: CATYYEQYF
DNA: TGCGCCACCTACTACGAGCAGTACTTC

J: TRBJ2-7
V: TRBV5-4
size: NA
D: NA
CDR3: CASSLATRAPYEQYF
DNA: TGTGCCAGCAGCTTGGCCACCAGGGCGCCCTACGAGCAGTACTTC

J: TRBJ2-7
V: TRBV11-2
size: NA
D: NA
CDR3: CASSSPPYEQYF
DNA: TGTGCCAGCAGCTCCCCCCCCTACGAGCAGTACTTC

J: TRBJ1-4
V: TRBV7-9
size: NA
D: TRBD1
CDR3: CASSRTAGGNEKLFF
DNA: TGTGCCAGCAGCCGAACGGCAGGGGGCAATGAAAAACTGTTTTTT

J: TRBJ2-7
V: TRBV28
size: NA
D: NA
CDR3: CASSLRGVTYEQYF
DNA: TGTGCCAGCAGTTTAAGAGGAGTTACCTACGAGCAGTACTTC

J: TRBJ2-7
V: TRBV6-1
size: NA
D: NA
CDR3: CASTATGTPSYEQYF
DNA: TGTGCCAGCACCGCTACAGGGACTCCGTCCTACGAGCAGTACTTC

J: TRBJ1-1
V: TRBV7-9
size: NA
D: TRBD1
CDR3: CASSLGPGGTEAFF
DNA: TGTGCCAGCAGCTTAGGTCCAGGGGGCACTGAAGCTTTCTTT

J: TRBJ2-2
V: TRBV5-1
size: NA
D: TRBD2
CDR3: CASSFSAGDTGELFF
DNA: TGCGCCAGCAGCTTCTCCGCGGGAGACACCGGGGAGCTGTTTTTT

J: TRBJ2-7
V: TRBV9
size: NA
D: TRBD1
CDR3: CASSVGGTGTYEQYF
DNA: TGTGCCAGCAGCGTAGGTGGGACAGGAACCTACGAGCAGTACTTC

J: TRBJ2-1
V: TRBV7-9
size: once
D: TRBD2
CDR3: CASTGQRDFGYNEQFF
DNA: TGTGCCAGCACCGGCCAGCGGGATTTCGGTTACAATGAGCAGTTCTTC